The clone carrying this T cell receptor beta chain was observed a few times. Its antigen is not identified. The read ends 3 residues early relative to the CDR3; the germline J gene fills the gap. This sample is part of a study of T cell clonality in common variable immunodeficiency. The CDR3 is made up of 15 amino acids. CDR1 is DFQATT, CDR2 SNEGSKA, per germline (reference sequence). Some clones are missing from TCRdb's copy, which holds only in-frame ones; the method was immunoSEQ multiplex PCR. The specimen has some 52,000 clones, none found just once. Study observations and caveats: In common variable immunodeficiency, TCR beta chains reportedly carried fewer deletions and N-nucleotide insertions.

The sequence was collected from a person between 18 and 69 years old in good health. Sequencing input: peripheral blood mononuclear cells. This chain uses TRBV20-1 with TRBJ2-3; 9 bases are a match to TRBD2. The part of the CDR3 DNA that was read is TGCAGTGCTTCCACCGGGACTAGCCGCCAAGAGACG. Amino acids: CSASTGTSRQET. The full-length CDR3 reads as CSASTGTSRQETQYF.